A single sample is the source of the 6 T cell receptor beta chains below, sequenced in a study of chemoradiotherapy in HPV16-positive cancers. Sequencing was performed with immunoSEQ multiplex PCR; in TCRdb, only in-frame clones are kept and a portion is missing. The data contain tens of thousands of clones, 86% of them seen just once; the ten biggest clones take up approximately 2.3%. This specimen was blood, taken from a patient who underwent chemoradiotherapy. These TCRs come from a human donor with HPV-associated anogenital cancer.

J is TRBJ1-2 and V is TRBV6-6, with 9 bases fitting TRBD1. The germline V gene encodes CDR1 MNHNY and CDR2 SVGAGI (reference sequence). The length of the CDR3 is 14 residues. Trimming cost V 5 bases and J 6 bases; bases outside gene matches: 7. CDR3 bases: TGTGCCAGCAGTCCTTGGACAGGGGATAATGGCTACACCTTC. Its translation is CASSPWTGDNGYTF.

This clone turned up a few times. This chain links TRBV4-2 with TRBJ1-2; D uncertain. V lost 0 bases to trimming and J lost 0 bases, with 11 bases between them. There are 16 residues in the CDR3. Germline V lookup: CDR1 LGHNA, CDR2 YNFKEQ. The CDR3 sequence: CASSQDTGRANYGYTF. Here the CDR3 DNA reads TGTGCCAGCAGCCAAGATACCGGGAGGGCTAACTATGGCTACACCTTC.

The genes are TRBV11-3 and TRBJ2-1, with 9 bases matching TRBD2. The CDR3 is 15 residues long. The germline CDR1 and CDR2 sequences are SGHNT and YENEEA. J gave up 5 bases and V 2 bases, and 4 bases lay outside the gene matches. DNA of the CDR3: TGTGCCAGCAGCTTATGGGCGGGGGGGAACAATGAGCAGTTCTTC. This translates into CASSLWAGGNNEQFF.

This chain uses TRBV19 with TRBJ1-5; D unclear. Trimming took 5 bases from V and 9 from J, leaving 14 bases between them. This CDR3 region has 13 residues. Germline CDR1 LNHDA, CDR2 SQIVND (reference sequence). The chain's CDR3 is CASSFRPPGPQHF. In DNA, the CDR3 is TGTGCCAGTAGTTTCAGGCCTCCGGGGCCCCAGCATTTT. Based on the CDR3 plus reference TRBV19 and TRBJ1-5, the full variable domain is DGGITQSPKYLFRKEGQNVTLSCEQNLNHDAMYWYRQDPGQGLRLIYYSQIVNDFQKGDIAEGYSVSREKKESFPLTVTSAQKNPTAFYLCASSFRPPGPQHFGDGTRLSIL.

J is TRBJ1-1 and V is TRBV18; a possible D gene is TRBD1 (6 bases). CDR1 KGHSH and CDR2 LQKENI come from the germline V gene. V lost 4 bases to trimming and J lost 0 bases, with 12 bases between them. This CDR3 is built from 15 residues. CDR3 region: CASSHGTRMNTEAFF. CDR3 in DNA: TGTGCCAGCTCACACGGGACAAGAATGAACACTGAAGCTTTCTTT.

This rearrangement joins TRBV9 to TRBJ2-2, with D perhaps matching TRBD1 (6 bases). The V end lost 8 bases, the J end lost 5 bases, and 16 bases lay between the germline ends. The CDR3 contains 14 residues. Germline CDR1 SGDLS, CDR2 YYNGEE. The CDR3 region is CASNGGHLTGELFF. The DNA of the CDR3 is TGTGCCAGTAATGGGGGCCATCTGACCGGGGAGCTGTTTTTT.